These 26 T cell receptor beta chains were all obtained from the same sample, sequenced in a study of T cell repertoires in cytomegalovirus infection. MiXCR, run by TCRdb on the reads, gives a single entry per CDR3 protein. The sample holds about 310,000 distinct CDR3 sequences, just under 25% seen once. Their antigens are not known. The sample consisted of cultured PBMCs, taken from culture after CMV antigen stimulation. These TCRs come from a human donor in good health (CMV status not recorded). Some clones in this sample may be carry-over from other donors' samples.

The chain recombines TRBV20-1 with TRBJ2-2; TRBD2 matches at 8 bases. V lost 5 bases, J lost 5 bases, and 4 bases stayed unmatched. CDR1 is DFQATT and CDR2 is SNEGSKA in the germline V gene (reference sequence). The length of the CDR3 is 13 residues. CDR3 bases: TGCAGTGCTCAAGCGGGAGCAACCGGGGAGCTGTTTTTT. Residues: CSAQAGATGELFF.

This clonotype was picked up many times. The V gene is TRBV7-2, the J gene TRBJ2-1; 11 positions agree with TRBD2. Germline V gene sequence: CDR1 SGHTA, CDR2 FQGNSA. This CDR3 region has 13 residues. Unmatched junction bases numbered 7, after V lost 5 bases and J lost 13 bases. CDR3 in amino acids: CASSPRLAGLQFF. The CDR3 DNA sequence: TGTGCCAGCAGCCCCAGACTAGCGGGACTTCAGTTCTTC.

This clonotype was seen more than once but under ten times. The chain joins TRBV7-9 to TRBJ2-7; TRBD1 agrees at 7 bases. Losses at the gene ends were 3 bases for V and 6 bases for J; bases not matched to a gene: 17. Germline-derived CDR1 and CDR2 are SEHNR and FQNEAQ (reference sequence). This CDR3 comprises 17 residues. The DNA of the CDR3 is TGTGCCAGCAGCTTCCAACAGGGGCCACCCCTACGTGGCGAGCAGTACGTC. It specifies CASSFQQGPPLRGEQYV.

There are a few counts of this clonotype. One end of the junction does not line up with germline, which may come from a read error. As DNA, the CDR3 is TGCAGTGCAAGAGCTCCAGCTAGCGGGAGAGGGGATACGCAGTATTTT. This codes for CSARAPASGRGDTQYF. The chain carries TRBV20-1 and TRBJ2-3; 10 bases agree with TRBD2. The CDR3 has 16 amino acids. Looked up from germline, CDR1 is DFQATT and CDR2 is SNEGSKA (reference sequence).

This clonotype was found a few times. The V call is TRBV5-4, the J call TRBJ2-2, with D perhaps TRBD1 (7 bases). Germline CDR1 is SGHNT and CDR2 is YYREEE (reference sequence). The CDR3 totals 17 residues. V gave up 1 base and J gave up 7 bases, with 20 bases separating them. The CDR3 nucleotides are TGTGCCAGCAGCTTGTCCCGAGGAGGGGGCGCGGGCGGGGAGCTGTTTTTT. Protein sequence: CASSLSRGGGAGGELFF.

This clonotype was found a few times. The V gene is TRBV6-1, the J gene TRBJ2-1, with TRBD2 matching 7 bases. The CDR3 has 16 amino acids. Trimming cost V 2 bases and J 2 bases; bases outside gene matches: 6. From germline, CDR1 is MNHNS and CDR2 SASEGT. CDR3 loop: CASSESAGLPYNEQFF. The CDR3 DNA reads as TGTGCCAGCAGTGAATCGGCGGGACTACCCTACAATGAGCAGTTCTTC.

This clonotype was detected only once. This rearrangement joins TRBV18 to TRBJ2-1; 11 nucleotides line up with TRBD2. CDR3 length equals 15 residues. The germline CDR1 and CDR2 sequences are KGHSH and LQKENI. The trim removed 2 bases at V and 8 bases at J, leaving 5 bases unmatched. The CDR3 loop reads CASSPTSGLADEQFF. Here the CDR3 DNA reads TGTGCCAGCTCACCAACCTCGGGACTAGCGGATGAGCAGTTCTTC.

In this sample, this clonotype turned up a few times. The chain carries TRBV12-3 or TRBV12-4 and TRBJ2-5; D is perhaps TRBD2 (6 bases). CDR3 length equals 19 residues. V was pared by 1 base and J by 1 base, with 22 bases between. The CDR3 here is CASSLGSFPASATQETQYF. As DNA, the CDR3 is TGTGCCAGCAGTTTAGGTTCTTTCCCGGCTAGCGCGACCCAAGAGACCCAGTACTTC.

This chain joins TRBV11-2 and TRBJ1-2, with D tentatively TRBD1 (5 bases). This CDR3 contains 16 residues. CDR1 is SGHAT and CDR2 is FQNNGV in the germline V gene. V gave up 5 bases and J gave up 8 bases, with 24 bases separating them. The CDR3 bases are TGTGCCAGCAGCCGCGCCGGGACGGCTATATTTGAGGGCTACACCTTC. As protein: CASSRAGTAIFEGYTF.

This clonotype was observed a few times. The CDR3 is CAISLLKDRGTGELFF. CDR3 nucleotide sequence: TGTGCCATCAGCCTTCTCAAGGACAGGGGCACCGGGGAGCTGTTTTTT. The genes are TRBV10-3 and TRBJ2-2, with TRBD1 matching over 9 bases. The CDR3 is 16 residues long. CDR1 and CDR2 (germline): ENHRY, SYGVKD. J gave up 4 bases and V 6 bases, and 9 bases lay outside the gene matches.

The chain recombines TRBV7-2 with TRBJ2-5; D assignment may be TRBD1 or TRBD2 (5 bases each). The CDR3 spans 13 residues. The germline gives CDR1 SGHTA, CDR2 FQGNSA. The germline V and J ends were trimmed by 5 bases and 7 bases, with 14 bases remaining between them. The CDR3 protein is CASSDRPGRTQYF. CDR3 in DNA: TGTGCCAGCAGCGATCGGCCGGGGCGGACCCAGTACTTC. The whole variable domain, remainder taken from reference TRBV7-2 and TRBJ2-5, is GAGVSQSPSNKVTEKGKDVELRCDPISGHTALYWYRQSLGQGLEFLIYFQGNSAPDKSGLPSDRFSAERTGGSVSTLTIQRTQQEDSAVYLCASSDRPGRTQYFGPGTRLLVL.

There are a few counts of this clonotype. The chain recombines TRBV6-8 with TRBJ2-5; TRBD2 aligns across 14 bases. The CDR3 loop spans 16 amino acids. The germline gives CDR1 MNHGY, CDR2 SAAAGT. The ends lost 6 bases at V and 5 bases at J; junction bases unmatched: 8. The CDR3 sequence: CASRRLAGGPGETQYF. CDR3 bases: TGTGCCAGCAGACGACTAGCGGGAGGGCCTGGGGAGACCCAGTACTTC.

As for this clonotype: A junction end diverges from the germline sequence, so it may reflect a read error. The rearrangement links TRBV7-2 to TRBJ2-5, with D tentatively TRBD2 (7 bases). There are 16 residues in the CDR3. CDR1 SGHTA and CDR2 FQGNSA come from the germline V gene. DNA for the CDR3: TGTGCCAGCACCTTATTAGGGGGAGGGAGTCAAGAGACCCAGTACTTC. The encoded protein is CASTLLGGGSQETQYF. Full variable domain (rest looked up from reference TRBV7-2 and TRBJ2-5): GAGVSQSPSNKVTEKGKDVELRCDPISGHTALYWYRQSLGQGLEFLIYFQGNSAPDKSGLPSDRFSAERTGGSVSTLTIQRTQQEDSAVYLCASTLLGGGSQETQYFGPGTRLLVL.

This clonotype has at least ten counts. The chain uses TRBV7-2 and TRBJ2-1, with 12 bases identical to TRBD1. CDR3 size: 16 residues. CDR1 and CDR2 from the germline V gene are SGHTA and FQGNSA. The trim removed 4 bases at V and 8 bases at J, leaving 9 bases unmatched. The CDR3 bases are TGTGCCAGCAGCTCCAGAGGGGACAGGGGGCCCCATGAGCAGTTCTTC. Amino acids: CASSSRGDRGPHEQFF.

The genes are TRBV7-8 and TRBJ2-2, with TRBD2 matching over 8 bases. This CDR3 is 16 amino acids long. J lost 0 bases, V lost 1 base, and 1 base had no gene match. Germline CDR1 is SGHVS and CDR2 is FQNEAQ. This chain's CDR3 is CASSLELAANTGELFF. CDR3 in DNA: TGTGCCAGCAGCTTAGAACTAGCGGCGAACACCGGGGAGCTGTTTTTT.

In its sample, this clonotype was seen many times. The CDR3 here is CASSLEWTTNNEQFF. The CDR3, as DNA: TGTGCCAGCAGCTTAGAATGGACAACCAACAATGAGCAGTTCTTC. J is TRBJ2-1 and V is TRBV7-2, with D tentatively TRBD1 (5 bases). The CDR3 spans 15 residues. The germline V gene encodes CDR1 SGHTA and CDR2 FQGNSA. The V end was cut by 1 base, the J end by 5 bases, with 12 bases between.

J is TRBJ1-1 and V is TRBV11-2, with D unresolved. Germline CDR1 reads SGHAT; CDR2 reads FQNNGV. Trimming removed 1 base at V and 11 bases at J, with 14 bases between. This CDR3 is built from 13 residues. This CDR3 is CASSLGETRWAFF. The CDR3 DNA reads as TGTGCCAGCAGCTTAGGGGAGACAAGGTGGGCTTTCTTT.

V usage is TRBV11-2 and J usage is TRBJ1-6, with 9 bases lining up with TRBD1. Unmatched junction bases numbered 6, after V lost 5 bases and J lost 10 bases. This CDR3 is 14 amino acids long. From germline, CDR1 is SGHAT and CDR2 FQNNGV. The CDR3 DNA reads TGTGCCAGCAGCCCGGGACAGGGAGGATCACCCCTCCACTTT. Its protein is CASSPGQGGSPLHF.

This clonotype was seen only a few times. The rearrangement links TRBV25-1 to TRBJ1-1; D is possibly TRBD1 (5 bases). The CDR3 runs to 13 residues. Germline loops: CDR1 MGHDK, CDR2 SYGVNS. Trimming took 2 bases from V and 5 from J, leaving 9 bases between them. CDR3 sequence reads: CASSERGMTEAFF. In nucleotides, the CDR3 is TGTGCCAGCAGTGAACGGGGGATGACTGAAGCTTTCTTT.

This clonotype was picked up many times. V is TRBV7-2 and J is TRBJ1-1; a weak D match, TRBD1 (5 bases). CDR1 is SGHTA, CDR2 FQGNSA, per germline. The CDR3 consists of 15 residues. The V gene lost 3 bases and the J gene lost 7 bases, with 18 bases spanning the gap. The CDR3 DNA reads TGTGCCAGCAGCTTGCAGGGAGTGTCCTTTATTGAAGCTTTCTTT. This translates into CASSLQGVSFIEAFF. Combining the CDR3 with reference TRBV7-2 and TRBJ1-1 gives the whole variable domain GAGVSQSPSNKVTEKGKDVELRCDPISGHTALYWYRQSLGQGLEFLIYFQGNSAPDKSGLPSDRFSAERTGGSVSTLTIQRTQQEDSAVYLCASSLQGVSFIEAFFGQGTRLTVV.

This clonotype has only a few counts. As DNA, the CDR3 is TGTGCCAGCAAGATAGGGACCGGGACAGGGGAGGCTGGCTACACCTTC. Amino acids: CASKIGTGTGEAGYTF. This chain links TRBV6-1 with TRBJ1-2; TRBD1 matches 10 bases. The CDR3 contains 16 residues. CDR1 is MNHNS, CDR2 SASEGT, per germline. V lost 7 bases to trimming and J lost 7 bases; unmatched junction nucleotides: 15.

This clonotype is a singleton in its sample. The chain couples TRBV4-1 to TRBJ2-2; no firm D call. V shed 0 bases and J shed 7 bases, with 6 bases lying between them. CDR1 is MGHRA, CDR2 YSYEKL, per germline. This CDR3 has 13 amino acids. As DNA, the CDR3 is TGCGCCAGCAGCCAAGAACCCCTCGGGGAGCTGTTTTTT. This encodes CASSQEPLGELFF.

J is TRBJ2-7 and V is TRBV4-3; 10 positions agree with TRBD2. Germline CDR1 LGHNA, CDR2 YSLEER. Trimming cost V 4 bases and J 3 bases; bases outside gene matches: 18. The CDR3 is 19 residues long. The DNA for the CDR3 is TGCGCCAGCAGCCCAAATGGCCCAGGACTAGCGGTCTCTAACTACGAGCAGTACTTC. Residues: CASSPNGPGLAVSNYEQYF.

The V and J genes are TRBV7-2 and TRBJ2-7; D gene ambiguous. Germline CDR1 and CDR2: SGHTA and FQGNSA. The CDR3 covers 13 residues. Trimming cost V 6 bases and J 0 bases, with 9 bases left between them. CDR3 bases: TGTGCCAGCAGAAAGGCGAGCTCCTACGAGCAGTACTTC. Translated: CASRKASSYEQYF. Full variable domain (outside the CDR3, taken from reference TRBV7-2 and TRBJ2-7): GAGVSQSPSNKVTEKGKDVELRCDPISGHTALYWYRQSLGQGLEFLIYFQGNSAPDKSGLPSDRFSAERTGGSVSTLTIQRTQQEDSAVYLCASRKASSYEQYFGPGTRLTVT.

This clonotype was counted ten times or more. The V and J genes are TRBV7-6 and TRBJ2-5, with TRBD1 as a possible D gene (5 bases). Germline CDR1 reads SGHVS; CDR2 reads FNYEAQ. V was trimmed by 0 bases and J by 10 bases, leaving 12 bases between them. The CDR3 is 13 amino acids. The CDR3 region is CASSLAGQGSQYF. The CDR3 DNA is TGTGCCAGCAGCTTAGCCGGCCAGGGAAGCCAGTACTTC.

In its sample, this clonotype was seen a few times. This chain links TRBV20-1 with TRBJ1-5; 8 bases align to TRBD1. Germline CDR1 DFQATT, CDR2 SNEGSKA (reference sequence). The CDR3 spans 12 residues. J gave up 6 bases and V 5 bases, and 3 bases lay outside the gene matches. CDR3 loop: CSALTGAQPQHF. DNA for the CDR3: TGCAGTGCTTTGACAGGGGCTCAGCCCCAGCATTTT.